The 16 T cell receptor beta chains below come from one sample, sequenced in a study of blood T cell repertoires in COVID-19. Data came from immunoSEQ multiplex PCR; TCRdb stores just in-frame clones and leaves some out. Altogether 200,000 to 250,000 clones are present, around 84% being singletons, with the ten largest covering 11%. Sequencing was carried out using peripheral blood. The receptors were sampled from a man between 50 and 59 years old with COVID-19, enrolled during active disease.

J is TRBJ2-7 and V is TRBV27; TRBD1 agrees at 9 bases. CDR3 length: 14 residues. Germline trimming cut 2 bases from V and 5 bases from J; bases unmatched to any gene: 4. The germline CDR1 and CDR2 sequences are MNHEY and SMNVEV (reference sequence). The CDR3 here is CASSLLRTGDEQYF. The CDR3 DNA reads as TGTGCCAGCAGTTTACTCCGGACAGGGGACGAGCAGTACTTC.

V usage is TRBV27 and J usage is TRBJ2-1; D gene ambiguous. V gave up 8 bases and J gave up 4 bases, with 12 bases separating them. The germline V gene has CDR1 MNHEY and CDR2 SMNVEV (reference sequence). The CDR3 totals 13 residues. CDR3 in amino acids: CASSRGLYNEQFF. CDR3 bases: TGTGCCAGCTCCCGCGGTCTGTACAATGAGCAGTTCTTC.

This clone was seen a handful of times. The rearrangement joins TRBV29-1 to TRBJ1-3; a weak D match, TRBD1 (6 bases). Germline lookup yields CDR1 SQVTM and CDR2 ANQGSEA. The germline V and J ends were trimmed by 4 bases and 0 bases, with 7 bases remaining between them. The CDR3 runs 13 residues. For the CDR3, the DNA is TGCAGCGTTGGGACAGCCTCTGGAAACACCATATATTTT. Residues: CSVGTASGNTIYF.

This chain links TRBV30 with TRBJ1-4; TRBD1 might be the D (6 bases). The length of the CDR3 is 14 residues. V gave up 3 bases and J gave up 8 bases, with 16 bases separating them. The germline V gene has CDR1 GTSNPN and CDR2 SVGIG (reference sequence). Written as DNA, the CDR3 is TGTGCCTGGAGCTACAGGGAGTTATGGGAAAAACTGTTTTTT. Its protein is CAWSYRELWEKLFF.

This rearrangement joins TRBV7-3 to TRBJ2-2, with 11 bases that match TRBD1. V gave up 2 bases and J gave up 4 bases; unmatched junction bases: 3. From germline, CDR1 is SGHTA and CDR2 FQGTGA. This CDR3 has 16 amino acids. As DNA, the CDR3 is TGTGCCAGCAGCTTAGGACAGGGGGCAGGCACCGGGGAGCTGTTTTTT. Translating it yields CASSLGQGAGTGELFF.

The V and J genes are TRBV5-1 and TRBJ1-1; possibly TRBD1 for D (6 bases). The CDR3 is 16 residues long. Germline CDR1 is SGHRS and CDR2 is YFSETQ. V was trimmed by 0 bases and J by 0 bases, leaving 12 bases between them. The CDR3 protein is CASSLAPGQLNTEAFF. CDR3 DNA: TGCGCCAGCAGCTTGGCCCCGGGACAATTGAACACTGAAGCTTTCTTT.

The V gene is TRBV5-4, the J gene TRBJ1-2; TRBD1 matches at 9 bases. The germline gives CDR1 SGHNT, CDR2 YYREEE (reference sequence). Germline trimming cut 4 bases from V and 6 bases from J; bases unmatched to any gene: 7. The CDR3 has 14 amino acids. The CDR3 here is CASSKRDRADGYTF. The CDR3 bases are TGTGCCAGCAGCAAAAGGGACAGGGCTGATGGCTACACCTTC.

DNA of the CDR3: TGCGCCAGCAGCGGAGACTACGAGCAGTACTTC. Protein sequence: CASSGDYEQYF. This sequence joins TRBV5-1 and TRBJ2-7; D is ambiguous. V lost 4 bases and J lost 3, with 5 bases in between. Germline V lookup: CDR1 SGHRS, CDR2 YFSETQ. The CDR3 sequence is 11 residues long.

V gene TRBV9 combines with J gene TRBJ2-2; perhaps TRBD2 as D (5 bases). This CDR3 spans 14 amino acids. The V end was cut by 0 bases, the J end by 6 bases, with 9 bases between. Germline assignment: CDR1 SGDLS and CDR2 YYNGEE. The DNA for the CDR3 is TGTGCCAGCAGCGTAGTAGTGGGAGCCGGGGAGCTGTTTTTT. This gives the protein CASSVVVGAGELFF. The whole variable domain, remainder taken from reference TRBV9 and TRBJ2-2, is DSGVTQTPKHLITATGQRVTLRCSPRSGDLSVYWYQQSLDQGLQFLIQYYNGEERAKGNILERFSAQQFPDLHSELNLSSLELGDSALYFCASSVVVGAGELFFGEGSRLTVL.

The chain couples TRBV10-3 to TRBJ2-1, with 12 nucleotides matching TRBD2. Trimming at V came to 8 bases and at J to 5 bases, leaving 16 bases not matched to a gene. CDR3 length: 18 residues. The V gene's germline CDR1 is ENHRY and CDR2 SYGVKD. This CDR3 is CAIAPNPRLAGENNEQFF. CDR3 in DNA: TGTGCCATCGCACCTAACCCTCGACTAGCGGGAGAAAACAATGAGCAGTTCTTC.

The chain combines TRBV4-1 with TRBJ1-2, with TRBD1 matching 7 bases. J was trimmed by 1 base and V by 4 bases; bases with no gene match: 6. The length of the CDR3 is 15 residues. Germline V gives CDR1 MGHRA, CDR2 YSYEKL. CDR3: CASSPSPGGNYGYTF. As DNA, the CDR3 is TGCGCCAGCAGCCCCTCCCCAGGGGGTAACTATGGCTACACCTTC.

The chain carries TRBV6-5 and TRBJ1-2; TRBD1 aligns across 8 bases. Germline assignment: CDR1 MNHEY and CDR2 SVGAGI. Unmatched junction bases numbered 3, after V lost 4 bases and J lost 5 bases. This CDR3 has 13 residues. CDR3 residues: CASSSWTGYGYTF. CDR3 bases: TGTGCCAGCAGTTCCTGGACAGGGTATGGCTACACCTTC.

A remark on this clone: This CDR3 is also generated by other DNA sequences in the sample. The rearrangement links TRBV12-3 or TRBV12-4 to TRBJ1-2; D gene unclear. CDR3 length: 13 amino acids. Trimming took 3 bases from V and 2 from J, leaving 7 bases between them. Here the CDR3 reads CASSFAGNYGYTF. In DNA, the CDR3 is TGTGCCAGCAGTTTTGCGGGGAACTATGGCTACACCTTC.

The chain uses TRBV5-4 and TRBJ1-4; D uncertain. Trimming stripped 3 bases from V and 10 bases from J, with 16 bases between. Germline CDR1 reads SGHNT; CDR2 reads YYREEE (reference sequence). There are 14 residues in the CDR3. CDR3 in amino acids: CASSYERADAKLFF. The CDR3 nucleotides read TGTGCCAGCAGCTATGAGAGGGCCGATGCAAAACTGTTTTTT.

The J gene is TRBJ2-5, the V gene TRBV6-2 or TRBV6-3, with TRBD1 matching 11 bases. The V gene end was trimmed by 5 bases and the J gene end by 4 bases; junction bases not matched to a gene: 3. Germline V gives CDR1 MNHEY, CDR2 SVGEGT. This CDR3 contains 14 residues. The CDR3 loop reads CASSIGQGAETQYF. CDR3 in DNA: TGTGCCAGCAGTATAGGACAGGGGGCAGAGACCCAGTACTTC.

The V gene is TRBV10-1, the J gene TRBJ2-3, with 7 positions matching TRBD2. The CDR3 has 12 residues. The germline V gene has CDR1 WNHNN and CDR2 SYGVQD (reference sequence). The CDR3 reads CATGPGGDTQYF. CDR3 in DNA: TGCGCAACGGGACCGGGGGGAGATACGCAGTATTTT.